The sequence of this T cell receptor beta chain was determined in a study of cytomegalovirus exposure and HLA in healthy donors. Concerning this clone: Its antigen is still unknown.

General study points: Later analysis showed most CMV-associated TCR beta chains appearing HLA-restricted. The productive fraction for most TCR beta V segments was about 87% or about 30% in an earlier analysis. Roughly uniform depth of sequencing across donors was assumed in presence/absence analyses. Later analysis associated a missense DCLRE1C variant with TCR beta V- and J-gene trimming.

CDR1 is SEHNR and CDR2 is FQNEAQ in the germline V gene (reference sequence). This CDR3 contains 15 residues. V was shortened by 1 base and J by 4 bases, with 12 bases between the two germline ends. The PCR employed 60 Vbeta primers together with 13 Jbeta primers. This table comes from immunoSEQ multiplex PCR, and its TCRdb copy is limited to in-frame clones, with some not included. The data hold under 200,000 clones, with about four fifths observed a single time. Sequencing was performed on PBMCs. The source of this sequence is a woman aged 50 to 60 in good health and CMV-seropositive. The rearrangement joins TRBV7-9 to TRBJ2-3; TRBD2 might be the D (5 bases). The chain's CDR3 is CASSLGGRTADTQYF. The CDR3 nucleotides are TGTGCCAGCAGCTTAGGAGGGAGAACCGCAGATACGCAGTATTTT. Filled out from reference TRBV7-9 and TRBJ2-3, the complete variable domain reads DTGVSQNPRHKITKRGQNVTFRCDPISEHNRLYWYRQTLGQGPEFLTYFQNEAQLEKSRLLSDRFSAERPKGSFSTLEIQRTEQGDSAMYLCASSLGGRTADTQYFGPGTRLTVL.